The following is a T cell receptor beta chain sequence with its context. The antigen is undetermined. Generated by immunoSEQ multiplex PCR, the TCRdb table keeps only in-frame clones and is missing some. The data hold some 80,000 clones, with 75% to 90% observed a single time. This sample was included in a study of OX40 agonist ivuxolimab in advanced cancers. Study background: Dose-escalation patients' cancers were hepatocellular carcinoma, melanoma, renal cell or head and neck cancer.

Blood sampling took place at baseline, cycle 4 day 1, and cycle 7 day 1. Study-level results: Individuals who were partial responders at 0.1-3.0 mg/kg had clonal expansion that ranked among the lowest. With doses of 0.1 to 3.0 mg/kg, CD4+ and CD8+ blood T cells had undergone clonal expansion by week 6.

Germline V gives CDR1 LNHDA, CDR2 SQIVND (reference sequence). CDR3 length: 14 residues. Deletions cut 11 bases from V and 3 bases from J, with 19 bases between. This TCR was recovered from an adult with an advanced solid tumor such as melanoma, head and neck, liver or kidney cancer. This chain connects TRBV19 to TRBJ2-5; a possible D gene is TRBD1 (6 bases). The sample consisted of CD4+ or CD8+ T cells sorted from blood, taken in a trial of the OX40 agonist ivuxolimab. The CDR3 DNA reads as TGTGCCCACCGACAGGTAGCGCCAAAAGAGACCCAGTACTTC. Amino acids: CAHRQVAPKETQYF.